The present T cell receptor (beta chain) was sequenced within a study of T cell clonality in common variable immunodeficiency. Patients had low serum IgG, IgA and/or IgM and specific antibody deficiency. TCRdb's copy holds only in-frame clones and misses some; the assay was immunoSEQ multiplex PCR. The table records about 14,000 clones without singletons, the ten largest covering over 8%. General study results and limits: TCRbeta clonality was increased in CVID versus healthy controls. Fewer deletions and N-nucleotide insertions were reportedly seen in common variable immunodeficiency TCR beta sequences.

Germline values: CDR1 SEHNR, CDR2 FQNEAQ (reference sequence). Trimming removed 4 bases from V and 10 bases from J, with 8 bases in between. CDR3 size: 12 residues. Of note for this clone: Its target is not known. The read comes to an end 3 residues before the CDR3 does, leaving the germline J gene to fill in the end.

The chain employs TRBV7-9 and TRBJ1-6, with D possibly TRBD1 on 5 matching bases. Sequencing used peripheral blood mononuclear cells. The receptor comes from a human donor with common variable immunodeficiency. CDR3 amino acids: CASSSGYSPLHF. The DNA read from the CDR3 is TGTGCCAGCAGCTCAGGGTACTCACCC.